This T cell receptor (beta chain) was captured by sequencing in a study of blood T cell repertoires in COVID-19. For the study at large: Samples taken during acute and convalescent COVID-19 were collected in the United States, Italy and Spain.

V lost 0 bases and J 4 bases, leaving 7 bases between the germline ends. The germline V gene encodes CDR1 MNHEY and CDR2 SVGEGT. The CDR3 runs 13 residues. Original processing methods: Counts of nucleated cells, estimated from reference gene primer amplification, were obtained. TCRdb keeps only in-frame clones here, not all; method: immunoSEQ multiplex PCR. That table is the source of V, J and clone size, and D and trimming were worked out from the DNA. The repertoire includes under 400,000 clones, approximately 89% of them detected once, and roughly 10% sits in the top ten. The chain recombines TRBV6-2 or TRBV6-3 with TRBJ2-7; D is uncertain. This receptor was taken from a woman aged 30 to 39 with COVID-19, enrolled during active disease. Input material: peripheral blood. DNA of the CDR3: TGTGCCAGCAGTTACTCGAGCGTGTACGAGCAGTACTTC. Its translation is CASSYSSVYEQYF.